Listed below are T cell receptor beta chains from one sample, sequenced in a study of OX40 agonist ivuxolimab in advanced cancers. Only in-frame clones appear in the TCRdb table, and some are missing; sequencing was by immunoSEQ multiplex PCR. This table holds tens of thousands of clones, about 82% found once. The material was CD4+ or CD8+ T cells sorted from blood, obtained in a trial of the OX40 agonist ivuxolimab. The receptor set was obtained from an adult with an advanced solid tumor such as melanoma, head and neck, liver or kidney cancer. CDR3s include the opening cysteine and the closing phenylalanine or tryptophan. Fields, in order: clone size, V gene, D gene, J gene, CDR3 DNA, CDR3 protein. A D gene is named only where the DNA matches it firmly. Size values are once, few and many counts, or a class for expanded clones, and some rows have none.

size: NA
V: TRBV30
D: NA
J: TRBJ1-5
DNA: TGTGCCTGGGAATTCGGACCAGGACAGCCCCAGCATTTT
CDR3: CAWEFGPGQPQHF

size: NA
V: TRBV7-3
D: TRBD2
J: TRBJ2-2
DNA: TGTGCCAGCAGCCTAAGCGGGGGCGCGGGTACCGGGGAGCTGTTTTTT
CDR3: CASSLSGGAGTGELFF

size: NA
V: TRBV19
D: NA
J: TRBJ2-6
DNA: TGTGCCAGTAGTCCCGGGGGCTCTGGGGCCAACGTCCTGACTTTC
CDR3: CASSPGGSGANVLTF

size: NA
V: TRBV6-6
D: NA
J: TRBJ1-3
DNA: TGTGCCAGCAGGGACCTCTCTGGAAACACCATATATTTT
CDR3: CASRDLSGNTIYF

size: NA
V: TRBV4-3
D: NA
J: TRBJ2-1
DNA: TGCGCCAGCAGCCAAGAGGGTTCAGGCAGCTACAATGAGCAGTTCTTC
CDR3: CASSQEGSGSYNEQFF

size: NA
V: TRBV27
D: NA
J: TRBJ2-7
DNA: TGTGCCAGCAGTTACATCCCCGGGCCCGGAGGGAGGGAGCAGTACTTC
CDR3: CASSYIPGPGGREQYF

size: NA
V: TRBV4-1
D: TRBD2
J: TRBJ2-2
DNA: TGCGCCAGCAGCCAAGGCCTGGTCGGGGTAGCGGGATCGGACGGGGAGCTGTTTTTT
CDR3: CASSQGLVGVAGSDGELFF

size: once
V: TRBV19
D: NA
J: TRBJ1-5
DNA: TGTGCCAGGAGGGTACGACAGCCCCAGCATTTT
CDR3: CARRVRQPQHF

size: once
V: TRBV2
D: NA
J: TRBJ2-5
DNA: TGTGCCAGCAGTGACTATCCAGAGACCCAGTACTTC
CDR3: CASSDYPETQYF

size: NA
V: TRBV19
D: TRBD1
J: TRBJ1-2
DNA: TGTGCCAGTAGAACAGGGGCTAACTATGGCTACACCTTC
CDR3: CASRTGANYGYTF

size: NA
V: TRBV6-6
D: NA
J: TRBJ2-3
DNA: TGTGCCAGCAGTTACGCGTCCTCCTCAGATACGCAGTATTTT
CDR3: CASSYASSSDTQYF

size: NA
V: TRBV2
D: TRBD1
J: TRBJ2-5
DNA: TGTGCCAGCATGGGGTCAGGGGGTCAGACCCAGTACTTC
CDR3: CASMGSGGQTQYF

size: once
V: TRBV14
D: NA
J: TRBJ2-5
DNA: TGTGCCAGCAGCAAGACCCAAGAGACCCAGTACTTC
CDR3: CASSKTQETQYF

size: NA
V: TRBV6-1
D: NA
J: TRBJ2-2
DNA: TGTGCCAGCGGACGGGTGGACACCGGGGAGCTGTTTTTT
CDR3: CASGRVDTGELFF

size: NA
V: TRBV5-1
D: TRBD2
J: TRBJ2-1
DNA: TGCGCCAGCAGATTGCGGGGGGGCTCGGATGAGCAGTTCTTC
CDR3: CASRLRGGSDEQFF

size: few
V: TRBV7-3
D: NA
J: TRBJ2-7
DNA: TGTGCCAGCAGCTCCCAGGCGTCGGGCGAGCAGTACTTC
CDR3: CASSSQASGEQYF

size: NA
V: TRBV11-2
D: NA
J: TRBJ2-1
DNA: TGTGCCAGCAGCTTACAGAGTTCCTCCTACAATGAGCAGTTCTTC
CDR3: CASSLQSSSYNEQFF

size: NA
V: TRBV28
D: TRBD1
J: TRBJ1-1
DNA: TGTGCCAGCAGCTTGACAGGGAGGCTTGAAGCTTTCTTT
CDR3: CASSLTGRLEAFF

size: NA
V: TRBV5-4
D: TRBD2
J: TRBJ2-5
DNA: TGTGCCAGCAGCTTGGGCGGGAGCCAAGAGACCCAGTACTTC
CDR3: CASSLGGSQETQYF

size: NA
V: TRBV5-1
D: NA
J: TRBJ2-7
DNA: TGCGCCAGCAGCTTGGGCGGCGGTTCAGGGGCCTACGAGCAGTACTTC
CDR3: CASSLGGGSGAYEQYF

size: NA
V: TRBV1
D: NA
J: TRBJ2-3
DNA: TGCACCAGCAGCCAGGGCGCTAGCGGGGGGGGGTACACAGATACGCAGTATTTT
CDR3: CTSSQGASGGGYTDTQYF

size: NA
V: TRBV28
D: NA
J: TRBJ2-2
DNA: TGTGCCAGCAGTAGAACAGGGAATGCCGGGGAGCTGTTTTTT
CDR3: CASSRTGNAGELFF

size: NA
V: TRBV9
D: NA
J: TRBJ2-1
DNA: TGTGCCAGCAGCCAGGGGAACTCCTACAATGAGCAGTTCTTC
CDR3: CASSQGNSYNEQFF

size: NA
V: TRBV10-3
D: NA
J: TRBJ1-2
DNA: TGTGCCATCAGTGAGTCTTTGGGCTATGGCTACACCTTC
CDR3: CAISESLGYGYTF

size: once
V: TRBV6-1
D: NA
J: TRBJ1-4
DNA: TGTGCCAGCAGGTGGGCAGGATACGGTGAAAAACTGTTTTTT
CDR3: CASRWAGYGEKLFF

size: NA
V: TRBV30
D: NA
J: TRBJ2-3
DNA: TGTGCCTGGAGGGACGTAAATACGCAGTATTTT
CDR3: CAWRDVNTQYF

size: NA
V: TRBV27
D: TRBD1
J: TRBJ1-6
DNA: TGTGCCAGCTGCCCGGACAGGGGGCCCAATTCACCCCTCCACTTT
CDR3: CASCPDRGPNSPLHF

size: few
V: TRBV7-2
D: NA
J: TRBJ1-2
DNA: TGTGCCAGCAGCTTATTAGGGAACTATGGCTACACCTTC
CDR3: CASSLLGNYGYTF

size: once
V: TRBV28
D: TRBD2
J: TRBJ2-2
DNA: TGTGCCAGTTTTACTAGCGGGAACACCGGGGAGCTGTTTTTT
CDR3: CASFTSGNTGELFF

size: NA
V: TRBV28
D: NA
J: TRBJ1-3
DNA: TGTGCCAGCAGTTCGCAAGTCCAGGTCTCTGGAAACACCATATATTTT
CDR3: CASSSQVQVSGNTIYF

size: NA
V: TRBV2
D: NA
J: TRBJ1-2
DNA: TGTGCCAGCAGTGTTACCTATGGCTACACCTTC
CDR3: CASSVTYGYTF

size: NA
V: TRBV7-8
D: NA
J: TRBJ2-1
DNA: TGTGCCAGCAGCGCTTGGCAGGCCAATGAGCAGTTCTTC
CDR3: CASSAWQANEQFF

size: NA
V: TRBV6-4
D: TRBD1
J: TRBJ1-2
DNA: TGTGCCAGCCACAGGGGGAGCTATGGCTACACCTTC
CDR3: CASHRGSYGYTF

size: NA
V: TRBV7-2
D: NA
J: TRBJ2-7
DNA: TGTGCCAGCAGCCGCTTCGTTCGGGAGCACGAGCAGTACTTC
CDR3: CASSRFVREHEQYF